The clone carrying this T cell receptor beta chain was counted once. The source of the sample is a study of T cell responses to AZD1222 COVID-19 vaccine. The CDR3 totals 15 residues. Germline V lookup: CDR1 SGHVS, CDR2 FQNEAQ. J was trimmed by 2 bases and V by 2 bases; bases with no gene match: 4. Generated by immunoSEQ multiplex PCR, the TCRdb table keeps only in-frame clones and is missing some. The profile covers 100,000 to 150,000 clones, with approximately 91% appearing a single time and 1% to 1.4% taken by the ten largest. V is TRBV7-8 and J is TRBJ2-3, with 7 nucleotides matching TRBD2. The receptor comes from an adult who received the AZD1222 COVID-19 vaccine. The sequencing used peripheral blood, collected 28 days after the second AZD1222 dose. The CDR3 bases are TGTGCCAGCAGCTTACCGGGACTACACACAGATACGCAGTATTTT. This sequence encodes CASSLPGLHTDTQYF.